The 20 T cell receptor beta chains below come from one sample, sequenced in a study of blood T cell dynamics during melanoma immunotherapy. Described time point: week 3, after first cycle of checkpoint inhibitor. TCRdb's table, derived via immunoSEQ multiplex PCR, lists solely in-frame clones and lacks some. Counted here are about 12,000 clones, 88% occurring once; the ten biggest clones make up 4%. The sample in question was blood, obtained from a patient treated with checkpoint blockade. Source of these receptors: a human donor with melanoma.

The J gene is TRBJ1-5, the V gene TRBV5-5; D may be TRBD1 (5 bases). V lost 1 base to trimming and J lost 6 bases, with 14 bases between them. The CDR3 is 15 amino acids. CDR1 SGHKS and CDR2 YYEKEE come from the germline V gene (reference sequence). DNA of the CDR3: TGTGCCAGCAGCTTGAGGTGGGGGGATGGTCAGCCCCAGCATTTT. It codes for CASSLRWGDGQPQHF.

The genes are TRBV7-6 and TRBJ1-1, with D unclear. The CDR3 has 13 residues. With 5 bases removed from V and 0 bases from J, the gap between germline ends came to 7 bases. CDR1 is SGHVS and CDR2 is FNYEAQ in the germline V gene. CDR3 sequence reads: CASSIDLNTEAFF. As DNA, the CDR3 is TGTGCCAGCAGCATTGACTTGAACACTGAAGCTTTCTTT.

This clone came up once. The gene calls are TRBV4-1 and TRBJ2-3; D may be TRBD2 (5 bases). From germline, CDR1 is MGHRA and CDR2 YSYEKL. This CDR3 has 16 amino acids. Deletions cut 0 bases from V and 4 bases from J, with 14 bases between. The CDR3 DNA reads TGCGCCAGCAGCCAAGAAGGATTACTAGACGCAGATACGCAGTATTTT. Translation gives CASSQEGLLDADTQYF.

V gene TRBV19 combines with J gene TRBJ2-2; 12 positions match TRBD1. From germline, CDR1 is LNHDA and CDR2 SQIVND (reference sequence). Trimming took 1 base from V and 7 from J; bases not matched to a gene: 13. The CDR3 is 19 residues long. The CDR3 sequence is CASSIVPPGQGAQNGELFF. The CDR3, as DNA: TGTGCCAGTAGTATAGTTCCGCCGGGACAGGGGGCGCAAAACGGGGAGCTGTTTTTT. The whole variable domain, remainder taken from reference TRBV19 and TRBJ2-2, is DGGITQSPKYLFRKEGQNVTLSCEQNLNHDAMYWYRQDPGQGLRLIYYSQIVNDFQKGDIAEGYSVSREKKESFPLTVTSAQKNPTAFYLCASSIVPPGQGAQNGELFFGEGSRLTVL.

This rearrangement joins TRBV4-1 to TRBJ2-1; 7 nucleotides line up with TRBD2. Germline CDR1 reads MGHRA; CDR2 reads YSYEKL. CDR3 length: 15 amino acids. Trimming took 4 bases from V and 2 from J; bases not matched to a gene: 5. CDR3 coding DNA: TGCGCCAGCAGCCCCGGCGCGGGAGCCTACAATGAGCAGTTCTTC. Translating it yields CASSPGAGAYNEQFF.

The chain links TRBV27 to TRBJ1-1; D is uncertain. V was pared by 0 bases and J by 4 bases, with 9 bases between. Germline-derived CDR1 and CDR2 are MNHEY and SMNVEV (reference sequence). The CDR3 is made up of 14 amino acids. CDR3 coding DNA: TGTGCCAGCAGTTTATCCTGGGGAGTCACTGAAGCTTTCTTT. It yields the protein CASSLSWGVTEAFF.

This rearrangement joins TRBV2 to TRBJ1-2; tentatively, D is TRBD1 (5 bases). V shed 3 bases and J shed 4 bases, with 18 bases lying between them. This CDR3 spans 16 amino acids. CDR1 and CDR2 (germline): SNHLY, FYNNEI. The CDR3 spells CASSDGAQTHRYGYTF. Here the CDR3 DNA reads TGTGCCAGCAGTGATGGGGCCCAGACCCACCGCTATGGCTACACCTTC.

The rearrangement uses TRBV5-1 and TRBJ2-3; D is unresolved. The germline V and J ends were trimmed by 4 bases and 5 bases, with 8 bases remaining between them. CDR3 length: 12 residues. Germline CDR1 SGHRS, CDR2 YFSETQ. The CDR3 is CASSLLRDTQYF. The DNA for the CDR3 is TGCGCCAGCAGCCTGCTACGAGATACGCAGTATTTT.

The chain uses TRBV29-1 and TRBJ1-1; D is uncertain. Germline V gene sequence: CDR1 SQVTM, CDR2 ANQGSEA. Trimming took off 7 bases at V and 3 bases at J, with 9 bases between the two ends. This CDR3 contains 11 residues. The CDR3 loop reads CSAFAYTEAFF. The CDR3 DNA reads as TGCAGCGCCTTCGCATACACTGAAGCTTTCTTT.

The V and J genes are TRBV14 and TRBJ1-1; D gene unclear. This CDR3 has 12 residues. Trimming removed 5 bases at V and 10 bases at J, with 14 bases between. Germline V lookup: CDR1 SGHDN, CDR2 FVKESK. CDR3 amino acids: CASSAGSRGAFF. DNA for the CDR3: TGTGCCAGCAGCGCCGGAAGTCGAGGAGCTTTCTTT.

V and J are TRBV9 and TRBJ1-1; no definite D call. V lost 3 bases to trimming and J lost 12 bases, with 15 bases between them. Germline CDR1 is SGDLS and CDR2 is YYNGEE. The CDR3 extends over 12 amino acids. The CDR3 region is CASSAVQKMPFF. Here the CDR3 DNA reads TGTGCCAGCAGCGCGGTTCAGAAGATGCCTTTCTTT.

The rearrangement joins TRBV6-5 to TRBJ2-3; D may be TRBD1 or TRBD2 (5 bases each). The CDR3 is made up of 15 amino acids. The V gene lost 0 bases and the J gene lost 2 bases, with 9 bases spanning the gap. CDR1 MNHEY and CDR2 SVGAGI come from the germline V gene. The CDR3 loop is CASSYSGGTTDTQYF. CDR3 nucleotides: TGTGCCAGCAGTTACTCTGGGGGAACCACAGATACGCAGTATTTT.

This chain connects TRBV4-1 to TRBJ2-4; the D is unclear. Per the germline V gene, CDR1 is MGHRA and CDR2 is YSYEKL. The CDR3 has 15 amino acids. The germline V and J ends were trimmed by 2 bases and 0 bases, with 8 bases remaining between them. This CDR3 is CASSQQTLAKNIQYF. The CDR3 coding sequence is TGCGCCAGCAGCCAACAAACCCTAGCCAAAAACATTCAGTACTTC.

The chain recombines TRBV2 with TRBJ1-6; possible D gene TRBD1, 5 bases. This CDR3 region has 14 residues. Looked up from germline, CDR1 is SNHLY and CDR2 is FYNNEI. V was cut by 8 bases and J by 5 bases, with 13 bases left in between. The CDR3 DNA sequence: TGTGCCAGCGCGGGGGGAACAAATAATTCACCCCTCCACTTT. As protein: CASAGGTNNSPLHF.

The V gene is TRBV6-5, the J gene TRBJ1-2; tentative D call: TRBD1 (5 bases). The V end lost 7 bases, the J end lost 4 bases, and 13 bases lay between the germline ends. This CDR3 region has 13 residues. Germline assignment: CDR1 MNHEY and CDR2 SVGAGI. The DNA for the CDR3 is TGTGCCAGCACCCTGGGGGGTAGCTATGGCTACACCTTC. This encodes CASTLGGSYGYTF.

This chain joins TRBV7-9 and TRBJ1-2, with a possible D match to TRBD1 (5 bases). V lost 1 base and J lost 2, with 11 bases in between. CDR3 length: 15 residues. Germline V gene sequence: CDR1 SEHNR, CDR2 FQNEAQ (reference sequence). DNA of the CDR3: TGTGCCAGCAGCTTAGGGCAGGGACCCAACTATGGCTACACCTTC. Amino acids: CASSLGQGPNYGYTF.

The chain links TRBV6-1 to TRBJ2-2; no clear D gene. The V and J ends lost 4 bases and 9 bases respectively, with 15 bases between them. This CDR3 region has 14 residues. Germline CDR1 MNHNS, CDR2 SASEGT. This CDR3 is CASSGTGFWRELFF. The CDR3 coding sequence is TGTGCCAGCAGTGGGACCGGATTTTGGAGGGAGCTGTTTTTT.

The chain carries TRBV18 and TRBJ2-3, with D possibly TRBD1 on 5 matching bases. The CDR3 runs 15 residues. CDR1 is KGHSH and CDR2 is LQKENI in the germline V gene. V was cut by 5 bases and J by 0 bases, with 12 bases left in between. The CDR3 region has the DNA TGTGCCAGCTCAACGGGTGCAGGGAGCACAGATACGCAGTATTTT. Encoded protein: CASSTGAGSTDTQYF.

This chain links TRBV11-2 with TRBJ2-1; D unresolved. From germline, CDR1 is SGHAT and CDR2 FQNNGV. The length of the CDR3 is 12 residues. V lost 3 bases, J lost 9 bases, and 9 bases lay in between. CDR3 sequence reads: CASSFKFREQFF. The CDR3 DNA reads as TGTGCCAGCAGCTTCAAATTCCGTGAGCAGTTCTTC.

V gene TRBV6-5 combines with J gene TRBJ2-7; TRBD1 is a possible D gene (6 bases). CDR1 and CDR2 from the germline V gene are MNHEY and SVGAGI. Trimming left V 6 bases short and J 3 bases short, with 15 bases between. The CDR3 has 14 residues. Here the CDR3 DNA reads TGTGCCAGCAGACGGACAGTTCAACGCTACGAGCAGTACTTC. Translation gives CASRRTVQRYEQYF.